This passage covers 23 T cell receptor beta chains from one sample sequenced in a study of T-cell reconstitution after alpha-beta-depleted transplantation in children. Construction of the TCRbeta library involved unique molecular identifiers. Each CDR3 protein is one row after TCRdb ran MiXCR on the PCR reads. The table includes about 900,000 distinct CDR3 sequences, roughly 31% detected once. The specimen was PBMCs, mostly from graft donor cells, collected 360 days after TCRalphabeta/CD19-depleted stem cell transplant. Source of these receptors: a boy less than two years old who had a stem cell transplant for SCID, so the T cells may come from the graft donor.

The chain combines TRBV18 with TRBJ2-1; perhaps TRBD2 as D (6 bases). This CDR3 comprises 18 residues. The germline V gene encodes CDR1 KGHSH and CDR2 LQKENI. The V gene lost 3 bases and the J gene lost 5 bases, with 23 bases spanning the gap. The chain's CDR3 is CASSPYRARVSGHNEQFF. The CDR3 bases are TGTGCCAGCTCACCGTACCGGGCGCGGGTCAGCGGGCACAATGAGCAGTTCTTC. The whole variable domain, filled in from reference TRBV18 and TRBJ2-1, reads NAGVMQNPRHLVRRRGQEARLRCSPMKGHSHVYWYRQLPEEGLKFMVYLQKENIIDESGMPKERFSAEFPKEGPSILRIQQVVRGDSAAYFCASSPYRARVSGHNEQFFGPGTRLTVL.

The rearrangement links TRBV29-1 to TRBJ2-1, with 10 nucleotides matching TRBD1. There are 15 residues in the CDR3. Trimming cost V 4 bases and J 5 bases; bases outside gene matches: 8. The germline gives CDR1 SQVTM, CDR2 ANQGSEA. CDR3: CSVGVTGTGDNEQFF. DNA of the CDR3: TGCAGCGTTGGAGTCACCGGGACAGGGGACAATGAGCAGTTCTTC.

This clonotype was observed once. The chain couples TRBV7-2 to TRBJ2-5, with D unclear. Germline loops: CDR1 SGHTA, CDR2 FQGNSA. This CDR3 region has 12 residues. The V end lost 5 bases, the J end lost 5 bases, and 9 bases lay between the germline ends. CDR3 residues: CASSIPYETQYF. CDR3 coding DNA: TGTGCCAGCAGCATCCCGTACGAGACCCAGTACTTC.

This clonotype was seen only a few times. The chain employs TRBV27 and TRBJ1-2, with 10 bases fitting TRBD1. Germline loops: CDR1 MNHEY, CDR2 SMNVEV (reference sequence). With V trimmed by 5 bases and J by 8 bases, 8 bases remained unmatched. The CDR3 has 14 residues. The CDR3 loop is CASSPTGGNKGYTF. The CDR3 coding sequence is TGTGCCAGCAGTCCGACAGGGGGCAATAAAGGCTACACCTTC.

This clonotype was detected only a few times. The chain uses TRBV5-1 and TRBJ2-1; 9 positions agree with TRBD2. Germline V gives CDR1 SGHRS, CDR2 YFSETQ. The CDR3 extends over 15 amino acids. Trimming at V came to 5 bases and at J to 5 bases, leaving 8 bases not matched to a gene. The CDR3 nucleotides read TGCGCCAGCAGGTCGATGACTAGCGGTAACAATGAGCAGTTCTTC. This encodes CASRSMTSGNNEQFF.

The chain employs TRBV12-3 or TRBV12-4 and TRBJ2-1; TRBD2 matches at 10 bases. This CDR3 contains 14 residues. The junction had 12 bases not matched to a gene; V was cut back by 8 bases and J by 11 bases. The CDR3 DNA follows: TGTGCCAGCTCCTACGGACTAGCGGCAATGAAGCAGTTCTTC. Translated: CASSYGLAAMKQFF.

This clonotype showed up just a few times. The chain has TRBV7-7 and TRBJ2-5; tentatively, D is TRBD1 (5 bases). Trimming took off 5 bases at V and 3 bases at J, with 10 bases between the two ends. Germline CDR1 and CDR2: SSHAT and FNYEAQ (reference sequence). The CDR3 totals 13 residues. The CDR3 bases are TGTGCCAGCAGCCTCAGGGTAGAAGAGACCCAGTACTTC. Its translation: CASSLRVEETQYF.

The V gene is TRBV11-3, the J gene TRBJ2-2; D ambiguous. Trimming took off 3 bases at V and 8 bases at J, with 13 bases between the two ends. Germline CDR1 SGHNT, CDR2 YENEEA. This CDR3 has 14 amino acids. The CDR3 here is CASSFGQTAGELFF. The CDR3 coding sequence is TGTGCCAGCAGCTTCGGCCAAACAGCGGGGGAGCTGTTTTTT. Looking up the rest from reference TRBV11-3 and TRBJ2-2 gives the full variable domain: EAGVVQSPRYKIIEKKQPVAFWCNPISGHNTLYWYLQNLGQGPELLIRYENEEAVDDSQLPKDRFSAERLKGVDSTLKIQPAELGDSAVYLCASSFGQTAGELFFGEGSRLTVL.

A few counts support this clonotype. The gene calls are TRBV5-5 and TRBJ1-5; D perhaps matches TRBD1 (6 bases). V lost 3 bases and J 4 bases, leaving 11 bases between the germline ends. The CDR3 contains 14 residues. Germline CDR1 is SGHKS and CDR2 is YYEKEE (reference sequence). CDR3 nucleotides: TGTGCCAGCAGCTCAACAGGGACTAATCAGCCCCAGCATTTT. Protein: CASSSTGTNQPQHF.

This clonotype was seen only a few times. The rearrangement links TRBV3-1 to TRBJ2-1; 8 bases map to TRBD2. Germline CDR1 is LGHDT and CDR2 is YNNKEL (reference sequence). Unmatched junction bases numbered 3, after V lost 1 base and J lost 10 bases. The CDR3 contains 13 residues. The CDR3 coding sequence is TGTGCCAGCAGCCAAGTCTCTAGCGGGGAGCAGTTCTTC. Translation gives CASSQVSSGEQFF.

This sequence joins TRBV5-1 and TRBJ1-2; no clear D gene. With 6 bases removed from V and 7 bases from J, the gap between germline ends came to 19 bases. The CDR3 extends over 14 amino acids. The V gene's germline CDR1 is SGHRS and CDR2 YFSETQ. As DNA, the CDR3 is TGCGCCAGCACCTCCTTCGCTGGGCCGGGTGGCTACACCTTC. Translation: CASTSFAGPGGYTF.

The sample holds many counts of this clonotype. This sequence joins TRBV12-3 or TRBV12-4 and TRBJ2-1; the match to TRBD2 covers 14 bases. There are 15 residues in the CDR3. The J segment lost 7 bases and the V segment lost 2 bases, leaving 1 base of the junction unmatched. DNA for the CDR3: TGTGCCAGCAGTTTAAGGACTAGCGGGGGGAATGAGCAGTTCTTC. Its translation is CASSLRTSGGNEQFF.

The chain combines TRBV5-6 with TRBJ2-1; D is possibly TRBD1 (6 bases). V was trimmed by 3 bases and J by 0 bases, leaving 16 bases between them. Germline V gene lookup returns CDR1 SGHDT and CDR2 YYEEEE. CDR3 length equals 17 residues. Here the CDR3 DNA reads TGTGCCAGCAGCTCATACTGGACAGTTGACTCCTACAATGAGCAGTTCTTC. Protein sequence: CASSSYWTVDSYNEQFF.

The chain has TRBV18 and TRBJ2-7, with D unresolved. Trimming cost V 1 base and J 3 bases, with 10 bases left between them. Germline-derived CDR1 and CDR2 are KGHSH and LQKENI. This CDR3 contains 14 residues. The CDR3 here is CASSPRTDFYEQYF. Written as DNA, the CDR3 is TGTGCCAGCTCACCACGTACAGACTTCTACGAGCAGTACTTC. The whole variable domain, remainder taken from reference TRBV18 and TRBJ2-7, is NAGVMQNPRHLVRRRGQEARLRCSPMKGHSHVYWYRQLPEEGLKFMVYLQKENIIDESGMPKERFSAEFPKEGPSILRIQQVVRGDSAAYFCASSPRTDFYEQYFGPGTRLTVT.

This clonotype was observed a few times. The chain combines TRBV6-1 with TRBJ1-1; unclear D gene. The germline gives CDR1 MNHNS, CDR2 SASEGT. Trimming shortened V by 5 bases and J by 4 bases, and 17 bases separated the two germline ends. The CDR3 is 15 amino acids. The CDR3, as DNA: TGTGCCAGCAGTACCCCGACCCTGATAGGCACTGAAGCTTTCTTT. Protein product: CASSTPTLIGTEAFF.

The CDR3 sequence is CASSQEVAGGAYGYTF. CDR3 DNA sequence: TGCGCCAGCAGCCAAGAGGTGGCAGGGGGCGCCTATGGCTACACCTTC. This chain connects TRBV4-1 to TRBJ1-2, with 8 positions matching TRBD1. With 0 bases clipped from V and 4 bases from J, the junction kept 7 bases outside the gene matches. Germline V gene lookup returns CDR1 MGHRA and CDR2 YSYEKL. The CDR3 length is 16 residues.

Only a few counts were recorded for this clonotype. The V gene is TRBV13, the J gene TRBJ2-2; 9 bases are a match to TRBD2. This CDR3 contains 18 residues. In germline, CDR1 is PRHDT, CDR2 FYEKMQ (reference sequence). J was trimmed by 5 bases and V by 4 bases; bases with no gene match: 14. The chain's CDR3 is CASSYRRKRGAFTGELFF. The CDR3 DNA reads TGTGCCAGCAGCTACAGACGGAAGCGGGGGGCCTTTACCGGGGAGCTGTTTTTT.

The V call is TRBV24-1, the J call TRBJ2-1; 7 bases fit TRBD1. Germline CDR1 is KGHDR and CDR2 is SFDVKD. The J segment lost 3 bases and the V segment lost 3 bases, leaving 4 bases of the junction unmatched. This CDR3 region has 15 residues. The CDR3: CATSDPRDSYNEQFF. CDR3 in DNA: TGTGCCACCAGTGATCCCCGGGACAGCTACAATGAGCAGTTCTTC.

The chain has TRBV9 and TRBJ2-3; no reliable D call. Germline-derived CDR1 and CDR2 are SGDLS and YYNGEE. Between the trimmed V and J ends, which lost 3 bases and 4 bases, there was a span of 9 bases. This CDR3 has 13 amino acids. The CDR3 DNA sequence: TGTGCCAGCAGCGACTACGTCTCAGATACGCAGTATTTT. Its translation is CASSDYVSDTQYF.

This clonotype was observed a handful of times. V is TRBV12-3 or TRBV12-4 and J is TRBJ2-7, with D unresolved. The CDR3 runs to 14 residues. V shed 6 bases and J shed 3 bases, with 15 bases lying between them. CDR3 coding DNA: TGTGCCAGCAGCCTGCGACGTGTGGGCTACGAGCAGTACTTC. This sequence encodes CASSLRRVGYEQYF.

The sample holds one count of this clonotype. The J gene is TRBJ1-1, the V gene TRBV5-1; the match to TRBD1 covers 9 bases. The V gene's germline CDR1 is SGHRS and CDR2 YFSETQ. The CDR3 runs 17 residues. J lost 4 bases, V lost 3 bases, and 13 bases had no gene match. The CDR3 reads CASSYGTGSPLSTEAFF. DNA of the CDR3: TGCGCCAGCAGCTACGGGACAGGGAGTCCTCTGAGCACTGAAGCTTTCTTT.

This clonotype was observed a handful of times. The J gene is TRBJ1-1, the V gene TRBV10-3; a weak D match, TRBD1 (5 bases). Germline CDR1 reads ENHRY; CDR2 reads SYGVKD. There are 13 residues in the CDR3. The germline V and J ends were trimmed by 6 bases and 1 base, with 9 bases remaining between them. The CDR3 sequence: CAISRQSNTEAFF. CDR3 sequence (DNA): TGTGCCATCAGCCGACAGTCGAACACTGAAGCTTTCTTT.

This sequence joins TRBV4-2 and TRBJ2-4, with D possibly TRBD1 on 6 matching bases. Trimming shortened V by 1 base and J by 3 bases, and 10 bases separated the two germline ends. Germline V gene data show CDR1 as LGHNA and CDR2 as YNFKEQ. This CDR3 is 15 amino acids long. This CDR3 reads CASSQGDTIKNIQYF. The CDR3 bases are TGTGCCAGCAGCCAAGGGGACACCATCAAAAACATTCAGTACTTC.